The source of this TCR beta chain is a study of blood T cell repertoires in COVID-19 (TCRdb year 2020). General notes on the study: The collaborator samples originated in the United States, Italy and Spain and spanned the acute and convalescent phases of COVID-19. The repertoires were released in a freely available public database intended as a resource for research on the immune response to SARS-CoV-2. The material from the prospective study consisted of cDNA or gDNA derived from T cells, B-cell-depleted T cells, or PBMCs. Subjects who had been exposed to COVID-19, were actively infected with it, or had recovered from it provided the deeply sampled blood TCRbeta repertoires that made up the dataset. The sample metadata nearly always contained a de-identified subject ID, COVID-19 status, age in years and sex. Samples were obtained from the ongoing ImmuneRACE study (first 160 participants) and from 1,254 subjects provided by 6 global collaborators. Where available, HLA class I and class II types were obtained from metadata supplied by the sample provider rather than from assay-based typing.

On this clone: It lacks a known antigen. No base quality values were provided; no much bigger clone lies one nucleotide off.

Whole blood was collected in K2EDTA tubes by collaborating institutions according to the institutions' own protocols. For TCRbeta analysis, collaborator samples were shipped as frozen whole blood, as isolated PBMCs, or as DNA extracted from either sample type. Study-wide findings and limitations: The quantity of clinical and demographic metadata differed by source and by participant and was supplied without curation.

The germline V gene encodes CDR1 SGHKS and CDR2 YYEKEE (reference sequence). From cysteine to phenylalanine, the CDR3 is 15 amino acids long. Left in the record is the CDR3 DNA by itself, 45 bases read in frame from the first base. V drops 2 bases and J drops 5 bases, leaving 13 bases in between. TCRbeta CDR3 regions were amplified from genomic DNA by means of the immunoSEQ Assay, a bias-controlled multiplex PCR. Processing in the source paper ran as follows. The number of nucleated cells in each sample was estimated from the amplification of reference gene primers within the assay. Sequence reads were collapsed and filtered to measure the absolute abundance of every unique TCRbeta CDR3 rearrangement. For each sample, productive Simpson clonality was calculated by taking the square root of Simpson's diversity index across productive rearrangements. TCRdb limited this immuneACCESS table to in-frame rearrangements with V and J called. A share of clones is missing; checked studies link under half to unresolved V genes, and the rest is unexplained. V, J and clone size were drawn from that table, and D and trimming were deduced from the DNA. For this sample there are hundreds of thousands of clones; 85% to 90% appear just once. In total, the top ten clones hold 0.2% to 0.3% of the sample.

The rearranged segments are TRBV5-5 and TRBJ1-4; too little of a D gene remains to name it. The sequence was obtained from a woman aged 18 to 35 with acute or convalescent COVID-19. Sequenced sample: peripheral blood. DNA sequence: TGTGCCAGCAGCTTAAGTGGAGACGAAAATGAAAAACTGTTTTTT. Translation gives CASSLSGDENEKLFF.